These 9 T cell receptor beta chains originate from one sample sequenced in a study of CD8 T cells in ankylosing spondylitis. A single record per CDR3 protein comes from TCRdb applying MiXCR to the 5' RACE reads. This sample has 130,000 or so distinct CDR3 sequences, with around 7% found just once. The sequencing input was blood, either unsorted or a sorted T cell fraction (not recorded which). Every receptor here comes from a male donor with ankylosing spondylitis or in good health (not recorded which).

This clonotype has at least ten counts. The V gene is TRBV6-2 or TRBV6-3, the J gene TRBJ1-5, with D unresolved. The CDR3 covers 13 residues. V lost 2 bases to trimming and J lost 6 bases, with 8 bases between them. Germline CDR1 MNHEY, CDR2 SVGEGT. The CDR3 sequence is CASSYEGGQPQHF. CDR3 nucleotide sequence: TGTGCCAGCAGTTACGAAGGAGGTCAGCCCCAGCATTTT.

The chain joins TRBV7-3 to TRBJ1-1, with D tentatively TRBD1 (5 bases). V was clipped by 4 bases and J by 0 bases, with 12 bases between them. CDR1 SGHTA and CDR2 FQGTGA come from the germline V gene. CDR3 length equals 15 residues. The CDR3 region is CASSSGTVMNTEAFF. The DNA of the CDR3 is TGTGCCAGCAGCTCTGGGACGGTTATGAACACTGAAGCTTTCTTT.

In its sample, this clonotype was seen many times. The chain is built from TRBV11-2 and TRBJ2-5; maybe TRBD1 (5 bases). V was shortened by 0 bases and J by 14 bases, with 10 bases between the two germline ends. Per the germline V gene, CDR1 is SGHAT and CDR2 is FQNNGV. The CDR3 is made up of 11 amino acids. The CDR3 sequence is CASSLDAGQYF. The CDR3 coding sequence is TGTGCCAGCAGCTTAGATGCAGGACAATACTTC.

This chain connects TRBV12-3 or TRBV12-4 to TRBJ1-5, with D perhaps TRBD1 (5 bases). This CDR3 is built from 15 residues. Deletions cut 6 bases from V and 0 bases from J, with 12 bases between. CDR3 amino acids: CASSPLTVSNQPQHF. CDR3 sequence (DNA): TGTGCCAGCAGCCCGTTGACAGTTAGCAATCAGCCCCAGCATTTT.

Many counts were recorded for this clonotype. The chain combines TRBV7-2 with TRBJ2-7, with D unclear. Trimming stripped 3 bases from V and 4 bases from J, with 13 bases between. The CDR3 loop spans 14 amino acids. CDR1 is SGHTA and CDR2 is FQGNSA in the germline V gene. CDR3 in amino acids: CASSFDTVIYEQYF. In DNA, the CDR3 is TGTGCCAGCAGCTTCGACACTGTCATTTACGAGCAGTACTTC.

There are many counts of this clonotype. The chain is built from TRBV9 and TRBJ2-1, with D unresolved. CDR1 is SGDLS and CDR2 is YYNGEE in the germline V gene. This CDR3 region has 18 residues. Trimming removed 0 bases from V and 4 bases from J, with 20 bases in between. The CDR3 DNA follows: TGTGCCAGCAGCGTAGTTTTCGCTTCTTCCCTCCCGTACAATGAGCAGTTCTTC. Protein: CASSVVFASSLPYNEQFF.

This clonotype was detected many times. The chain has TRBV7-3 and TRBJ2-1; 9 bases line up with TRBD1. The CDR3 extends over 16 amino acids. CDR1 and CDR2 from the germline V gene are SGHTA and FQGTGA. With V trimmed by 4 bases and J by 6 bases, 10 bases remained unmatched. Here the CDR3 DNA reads TGTGCCAGCAGCTCGAAAACAGGGACAGGGAGCAATGAGCAGTTCTTC. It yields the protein CASSSKTGTGSNEQFF.

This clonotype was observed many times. The CDR3 loop reads CASSSGAEGAYEQYF. CDR3 DNA sequence: TGTGCCAGCAGCAGCGGGGCCGAGGGAGCCTACGAGCAGTACTTC. The gene calls are TRBV28 and TRBJ2-7; 7 bases align to TRBD2. The CDR3 has 15 amino acids. V gave up 6 bases and J gave up 2 bases; unmatched junction bases: 10. Germline V gene data show CDR1 as MDHEN and CDR2 as SYDVKM.

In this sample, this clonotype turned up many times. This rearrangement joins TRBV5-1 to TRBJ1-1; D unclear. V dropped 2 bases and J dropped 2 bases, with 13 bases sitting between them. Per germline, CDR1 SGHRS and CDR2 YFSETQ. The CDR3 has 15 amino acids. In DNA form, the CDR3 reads TGCGCCAGCAGCTTATCGGGTGGAGGAAACACTGAAGCTTTCTTT. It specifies CASSLSGGGNTEAFF.